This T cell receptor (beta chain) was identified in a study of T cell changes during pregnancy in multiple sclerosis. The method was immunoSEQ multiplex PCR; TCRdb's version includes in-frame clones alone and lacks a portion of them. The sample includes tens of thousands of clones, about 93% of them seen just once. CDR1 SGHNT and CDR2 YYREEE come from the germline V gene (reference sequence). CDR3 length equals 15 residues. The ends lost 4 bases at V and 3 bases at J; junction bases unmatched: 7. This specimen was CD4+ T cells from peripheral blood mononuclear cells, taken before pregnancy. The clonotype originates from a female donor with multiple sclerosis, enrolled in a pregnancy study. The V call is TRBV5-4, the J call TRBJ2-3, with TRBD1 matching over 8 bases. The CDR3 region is CASSARQGLTDTQYF. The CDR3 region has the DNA TGTGCCAGCAGCGCCCGACAGGGGCTAACAGATACGCAGTATTTT.